The 20 T cell receptor beta chains presented below share a single source sample, sequenced in a study of T cell responses to AZD1222 COVID-19 vaccine. Measured with immunoSEQ multiplex PCR; TCRdb has only the in-frame clones, and not every one. The table has some 190,000 clones, about 90% seen once. The sequences come from peripheral blood, collected on day 0 of AZD1222 vaccination. The receptors were sampled from an adult in good health.

This chain uses TRBV3-1 (or the pseudogene TRBV3-2) with TRBJ2-7; D remains unclear. V was pared by 6 bases and J by 5 bases, with 20 bases between. The CDR3 sequence is 15 residues long. Germline CDR1 and CDR2: LGHDT and YNNKEL (reference sequence). CDR3 nucleotides: TGTGCCAGCAGTCTTAACCCAGGAGCTAGGGACGAGCAGTACTTC. Protein sequence: CASSLNPGARDEQYF.

J is TRBJ1-1 and V is TRBV6-5; possibly TRBD1 for D (6 bases). This CDR3 region has 14 residues. Germline CDR1 is MNHEY and CDR2 is SVGAGI. The V and J ends lost 2 bases and 4 bases respectively, with 11 bases between them. CDR3 sequence reads: CASSYLQGGTEAFF. The CDR3 DNA sequence: TGTGCCAGCAGTTACCTACAGGGCGGCACTGAAGCTTTCTTT.

This chain connects TRBV12-3 or TRBV12-4 to TRBJ1-2, with D maybe TRBD1 (6 bases). This CDR3 has 13 residues. The ends were cut back, 1 base at V and 7 bases at J, with 10 bases in the middle. The CDR3 region has the DNA TGTGCCAGCAGTTTAGGGGGGGCGCTTGGCTACACCTTC. Protein sequence: CASSLGGALGYTF.

The V and J genes are TRBV6-5 and TRBJ1-4; D not resolved. V lost 2 bases to trimming and J lost 8 bases, with 9 bases between them. The germline gives CDR1 MNHEY, CDR2 SVGAGI. This CDR3 contains 13 residues. CDR3 region: CASSYREGEKLFF. As DNA, the CDR3 is TGTGCCAGCAGTTACAGGGAAGGAGAAAAACTGTTTTTT.

This chain connects TRBV11-3 to TRBJ1-1, with a tentative D call TRBD1 (5 bases). This CDR3 comprises 15 residues. V shed 1 base and J shed 3 bases, with 12 bases lying between them. CDR1 is SGHNT and CDR2 is YENEEA in the germline V gene. The CDR3 coding sequence is TGTGCCAGCAGCTTAGGTGAGGGGCGAGACACTGAAGCTTTCTTT. Protein: CASSLGEGRDTEAFF.

V usage is TRBV28 and J usage is TRBJ2-7; a possible D gene is TRBD1 (6 bases). With 5 bases removed from V and 3 bases from J, the gap between germline ends came to 11 bases. There are 13 residues in the CDR3. Germline CDR1 and CDR2: MDHEN and SYDVKM. Here the CDR3 reads CASSRDTRYEQYF. The CDR3, as DNA: TGTGCCAGCAGTCGGGACACCCGCTACGAGCAGTACTTC. Full variable domain (remainder filled in from reference TRBV28 and TRBJ2-7): DVKVTQSSRYLVKRTGEKVFLECVQDMDHENMFWYRQDPGLGLRLIYFSYDVKMKEKGDIPEGYSVSREKKERFSLILESASTNQTSMYLCASSRDTRYEQYFGPGTRLTVT.

The chain uses TRBV2 and TRBJ2-2, with D possibly being TRBD1 (6 bases). Germline-derived CDR1 and CDR2 are SNHLY and FYNNEI. This CDR3 contains 15 residues. Deletions cut 4 bases from V and 0 bases from J, with 9 bases between. The CDR3 reads CASSVNRANTGELFF. In DNA form, the CDR3 reads TGTGCCAGCAGTGTAAACAGGGCGAACACCGGGGAGCTGTTTTTT. Combining the CDR3 with reference TRBV2 and TRBJ2-2 gives the whole variable domain EPEVTQTPSHQVTQMGQEVILRCVPISNHLYFYWYRQILGQKVEFLVSFYNNEISEKSEIFDDQFSVERPDGSNFTLKIRSTKLEDSAMYFCASSVNRANTGELFFGEGSRLTVL.

The gene calls are TRBV9 and TRBJ1-5, with 7 bases matching TRBD1. There are 15 residues in the CDR3. With 4 bases clipped from V and 4 bases from J, the junction kept 8 bases outside the gene matches. Germline lookup yields CDR1 SGDLS and CDR2 YYNGEE. CDR3 nucleotide sequence: TGTGCCAGCAGCCCCCGGGACAGCATAAATCAGCCCCAGCATTTT. Its protein is CASSPRDSINQPQHF.

This chain links TRBV9 with TRBJ2-1, with D possibly called TRBD1 or TRBD2 (5 bases each). V lost 7 bases and J 0 bases, leaving 11 bases between the germline ends. This CDR3 has 14 residues. Germline values: CDR1 SGDLS, CDR2 YYNGEE. The CDR3, as DNA: TGTGCCAGCGGCCGGGGCCCCTCCTACAATGAGCAGTTCTTC. This encodes CASGRGPSYNEQFF.

The genes are TRBV5-3 and TRBJ1-2, with 7 bases aligning to TRBD1. TRBV5-3 is an open reading frame whose function is uncertain. CDR3 length equals 14 residues. J was trimmed by 0 bases and V by 4 bases; bases with no gene match: 3. CDR3 DNA sequence: TGTGCCAGAAGCGGGGACAGACCTAACTATGGCTACACCTTC. Protein: CARSGDRPNYGYTF.

This clone showed up just once. The chain has TRBV11-2 and TRBJ2-7; TRBD2 matches at 7 bases. Germline CDR1 and CDR2: SGHAT and FQNNGV. The CDR3 sequence is 15 residues long. V lost 6 bases to trimming and J lost 2 bases; unmatched junction nucleotides: 10. The CDR3 region is CASSPPGRGAYEQYF. The CDR3 DNA reads TGTGCCAGCAGTCCCCCCGGACGGGGGGCCTACGAGCAGTACTTC.

The rearrangement joins TRBV10-3 to TRBJ2-2, with TRBD2 matching over 9 bases. Per germline, CDR1 ENHRY and CDR2 SYGVKD. Losses at the gene ends were 1 base for V and 6 bases for J; bases not matched to a gene: 9. The CDR3 sequence is 17 residues long. The CDR3 DNA reads as TGTGCCATCAGTGAGTGGGGGACTAGCACCATCCCCGGGGAGCTGTTTTTT. Translated: CAISEWGTSTIPGELFF.

This chain uses TRBV4-2 with TRBJ2-2, with 11 positions matching TRBD1. CDR3 size: 15 residues. Trimming removed 4 bases from V and 5 bases from J; junction bases left unmatched: 3. Germline-derived CDR1 and CDR2 are LGHNA and YNFKEQ. As DNA, the CDR3 is TGTGCCAGCAGCCGCGGGACAGGGGGGACCGGGGAGCTGTTTTTT. It translates to CASSRGTGGTGELFF.

The chain links TRBV5-6 to TRBJ1-5, with D unresolved. Germline V lookup: CDR1 SGHDT, CDR2 YYEEEE. The CDR3 extends over 14 amino acids. Trimming left V 5 bases short and J 7 bases short, with 16 bases between. The CDR3 region has the DNA TGTGCCAGCAGGAAAATGAGGGTCCCCCAGCCCCAGCATTTT. It yields the protein CASRKMRVPQPQHF.

V is TRBV6-1 and J is TRBJ1-5; TRBD1 aligns across 9 bases. Germline CDR1 and CDR2: MNHNS and SASEGT. The CDR3 covers 15 residues. V dropped 0 bases and J dropped 6; count of bases not matched to a gene: 3. CDR3 amino acids: CASSEARDRAQPQHF. Written as DNA, the CDR3 is TGTGCCAGCAGTGAAGCCCGGGACAGGGCTCAGCCCCAGCATTTT.

CDR3 region: CASSQASSGAEQFF. The CDR3, as DNA: TGTGCCAGCAGCCAGGCATCGAGCGGGGCTGAGCAGTTCTTC. The chain recombines TRBV7-9 with TRBJ2-1; 7 nucleotides match TRBD2. The CDR3 length is 14 residues. Germline CDR1 and CDR2: SEHNR and FQNEAQ (reference sequence). Unmatched junction bases numbered 10, after V lost 5 bases and J lost 9 bases. Drawing the rest from reference TRBV7-9 and TRBJ2-1, the complete variable domain is DTGVSQNPRHKITKRGQNVTFRCDPISEHNRLYWYRQTLGQGPEFLTYFQNEAQLEKSRLLSDRFSAERPKGSFSTLEIQRTEQGDSAMYLCASSQASSGAEQFFGPGTRLTVL.

The chain employs TRBV10-3 and TRBJ1-6; 7 bases match TRBD1. J lost 8 bases, V lost 2 bases, and 6 bases had no gene match. CDR1 is ENHRY, CDR2 SYGVKD, per germline. This CDR3 region has 15 residues. The CDR3 DNA sequence: TGTGCCATCAGTGAGACAGGGGAGGGTGATTCACCCCTCCACTTT. Amino acids: CAISETGEGDSPLHF.

This chain links TRBV5-1 with TRBJ1-4; 7 bases are a match to TRBD1. Germline CDR1 is SGHRS and CDR2 is YFSETQ. The CDR3 length is 14 residues. J gave up 8 bases and V 4 bases, and 8 bases lay outside the gene matches. CDR3 DNA sequence: TGCGCCAGCAGCGAAAACAGGGGTCGGGAAAAACTGTTTTTT. As protein: CASSENRGREKLFF.

The V gene is TRBV25-1, the J gene TRBJ1-3; no clear D. Germline CDR1 is MGHDK and CDR2 is SYGVNS. V lost 1 base and J lost 7, with 5 bases in between. The CDR3 contains 12 residues. CDR3 loop: CASSESENTIYF. The CDR3 coding sequence is TGTGCCAGCAGTGAATCAGAGAACACCATATATTTT.

The V and J genes are TRBV2 and TRBJ1-5; tentative D call: TRBD1 (5 bases). This CDR3 has 13 residues. Looked up from germline, CDR1 is SNHLY and CDR2 is FYNNEI. With 1 base removed from V and 7 bases from J, the gap between germline ends came to 8 bases. In DNA, the CDR3 is TGTGCCAGCAGTGAAGAGGGACGGCAGCCCCAGCATTTT. The encoded protein is CASSEEGRQPQHF. Looking up the rest from reference TRBV2 and TRBJ1-5 gives the full variable domain: EPEVTQTPSHQVTQMGQEVILRCVPISNHLYFYWYRQILGQKVEFLVSFYNNEISEKSEIFDDQFSVERPDGSNFTLKIRSTKLEDSAMYFCASSEEGRQPQHFGDGTRLSIL.